A single T cell receptor (beta chain) is shown here with its context. Its specificity is not known. Repertoires were generated with immunoSEQ multiplex PCR, while TCRdb's copy carries only in-frame clones and drops some. The top ten clones hold 1% to 1.5% of a sample with 150,000 to 200,000 clones, about 90% of them seen once. The CDR3 runs 13 residues. Germline CDR1 SQVTM, CDR2 ANQGSEA. The V gene lost 5 bases and the J gene lost 7 bases, with 17 bases spanning the gap. The data were taken from a study of T cell responses to AZD1222 COVID-19 vaccine. General study findings and limits: At baseline, seropositivity was found in only six or seven AZD1222 recipients. Clonal diversity was possibly underestimated, and white British individuals and females predominated among donors.

The chain links TRBV29-1 to TRBJ1-1; a weak D match, TRBD1 (6 bases). This clonotype originated in an adult who received the AZD1222 COVID-19 vaccine. The sequences come from peripheral blood, collected 28 days after the second AZD1222 dose. This chain's CDR3 is CSVSDSRTNEAFF. CDR3 in DNA: TGCAGCGTTTCGGACAGCCGAACAAATGAAGCTTTCTTT.